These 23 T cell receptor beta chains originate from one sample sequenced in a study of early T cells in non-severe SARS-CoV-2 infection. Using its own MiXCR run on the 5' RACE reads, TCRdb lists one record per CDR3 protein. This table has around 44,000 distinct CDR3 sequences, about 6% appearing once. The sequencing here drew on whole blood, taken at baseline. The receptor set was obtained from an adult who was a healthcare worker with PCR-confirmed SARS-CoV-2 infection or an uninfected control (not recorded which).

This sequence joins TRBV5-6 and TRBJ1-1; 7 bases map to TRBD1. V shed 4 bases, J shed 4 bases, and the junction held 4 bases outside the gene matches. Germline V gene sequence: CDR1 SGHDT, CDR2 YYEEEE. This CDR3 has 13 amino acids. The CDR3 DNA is TGTGCCAGCAGCAGACAGGGAGGCACTGAAGCTTTCTTT. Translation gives CASSRQGGTEAFF.

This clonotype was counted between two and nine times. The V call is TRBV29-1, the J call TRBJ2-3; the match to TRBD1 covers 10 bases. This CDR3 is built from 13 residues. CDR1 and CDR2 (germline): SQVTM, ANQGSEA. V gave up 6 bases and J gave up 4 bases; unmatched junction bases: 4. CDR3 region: CSVMGQGSDTQYF. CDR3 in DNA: TGCAGCGTCATGGGACAGGGGTCAGATACGCAGTATTTT.

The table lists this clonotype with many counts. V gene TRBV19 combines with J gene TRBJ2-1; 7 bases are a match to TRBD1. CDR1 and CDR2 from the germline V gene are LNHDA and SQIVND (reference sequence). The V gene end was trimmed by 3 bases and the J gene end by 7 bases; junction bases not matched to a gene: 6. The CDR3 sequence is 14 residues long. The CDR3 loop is CASSMGQPGNEQFF. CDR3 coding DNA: TGTGCCAGTAGTATGGGACAGCCGGGGAATGAGCAGTTCTTC.

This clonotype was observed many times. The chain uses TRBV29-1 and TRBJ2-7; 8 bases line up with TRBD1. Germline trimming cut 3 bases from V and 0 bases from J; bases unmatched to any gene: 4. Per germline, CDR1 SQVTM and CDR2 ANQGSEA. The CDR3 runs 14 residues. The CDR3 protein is CSVDRTGSSYEQYF. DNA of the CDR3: TGCAGCGTTGACCGGACAGGGAGCTCCTACGAGCAGTACTTC.

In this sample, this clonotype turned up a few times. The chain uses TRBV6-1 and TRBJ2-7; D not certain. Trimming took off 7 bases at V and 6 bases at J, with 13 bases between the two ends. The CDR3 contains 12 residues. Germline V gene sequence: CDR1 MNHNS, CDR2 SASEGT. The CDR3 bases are TGTGCCAGCACCTTTCAGGCCTCCGAGCAGTACTTC. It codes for CASTFQASEQYF.

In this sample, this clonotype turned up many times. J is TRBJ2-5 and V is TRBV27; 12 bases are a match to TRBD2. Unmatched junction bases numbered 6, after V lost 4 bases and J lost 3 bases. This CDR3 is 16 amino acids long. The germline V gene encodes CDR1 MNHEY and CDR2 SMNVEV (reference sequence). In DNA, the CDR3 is TGTGCCAGCAGTTCCCCGACTAGCGGGAGAAAAGAGACCCAGTACTTC. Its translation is CASSSPTSGRKETQYF.

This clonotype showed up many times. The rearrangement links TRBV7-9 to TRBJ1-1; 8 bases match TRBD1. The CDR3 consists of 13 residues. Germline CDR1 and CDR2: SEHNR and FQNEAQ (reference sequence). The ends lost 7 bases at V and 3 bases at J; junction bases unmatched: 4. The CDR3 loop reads CASNQQGDTEAFF. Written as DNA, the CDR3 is TGTGCCAGCAACCAACAGGGGGACACTGAAGCTTTCTTT.

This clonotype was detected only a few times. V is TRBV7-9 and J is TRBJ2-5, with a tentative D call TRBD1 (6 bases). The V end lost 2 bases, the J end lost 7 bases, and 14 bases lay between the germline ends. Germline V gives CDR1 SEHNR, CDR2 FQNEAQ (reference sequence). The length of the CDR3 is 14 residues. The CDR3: CASSLTGPAGTQYF. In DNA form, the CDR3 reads TGTGCCAGCAGCTTAACAGGGCCTGCCGGGACCCAGTACTTC.

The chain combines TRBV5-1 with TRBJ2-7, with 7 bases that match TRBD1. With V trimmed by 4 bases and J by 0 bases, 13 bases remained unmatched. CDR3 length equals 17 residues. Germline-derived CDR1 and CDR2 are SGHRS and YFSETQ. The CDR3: CASSPLWGQRSSYEQYF. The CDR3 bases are TGCGCCAGCAGCCCGCTATGGGGACAGAGGAGCTCCTACGAGCAGTACTTC.

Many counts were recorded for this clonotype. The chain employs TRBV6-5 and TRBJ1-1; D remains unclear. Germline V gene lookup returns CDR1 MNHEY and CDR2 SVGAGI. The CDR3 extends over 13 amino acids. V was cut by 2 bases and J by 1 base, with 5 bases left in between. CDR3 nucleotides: TGTGCCAGCAGTTACCGGAGGAACACTGAAGCTTTCTTT. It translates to CASSYRRNTEAFF.

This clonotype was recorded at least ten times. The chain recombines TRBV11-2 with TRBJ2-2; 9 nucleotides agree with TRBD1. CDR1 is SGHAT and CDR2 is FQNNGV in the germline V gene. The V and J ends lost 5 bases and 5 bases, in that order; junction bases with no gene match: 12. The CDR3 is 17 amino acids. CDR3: CASSSRDRVLETGELFF. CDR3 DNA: TGTGCCAGCAGCAGCCGGGACAGGGTTCTTGAGACCGGGGAGCTGTTTTTT.

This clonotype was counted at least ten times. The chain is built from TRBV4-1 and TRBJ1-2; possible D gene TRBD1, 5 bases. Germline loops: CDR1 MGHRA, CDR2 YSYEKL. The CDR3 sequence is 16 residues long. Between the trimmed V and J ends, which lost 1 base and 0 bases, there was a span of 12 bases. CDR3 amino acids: CASSQGGQTANYGYTF. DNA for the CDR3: TGCGCCAGCAGCCAAGGGGGCCAGACAGCTAACTATGGCTACACCTTC.

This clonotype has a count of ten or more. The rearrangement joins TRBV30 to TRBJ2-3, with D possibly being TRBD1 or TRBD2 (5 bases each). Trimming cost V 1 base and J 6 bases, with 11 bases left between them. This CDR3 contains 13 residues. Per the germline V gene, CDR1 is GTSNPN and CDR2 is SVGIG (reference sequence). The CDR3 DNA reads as TGTGCCTGGAGTGGGTTGGGGACGGATACGCAGTATTTT. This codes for CAWSGLGTDTQYF. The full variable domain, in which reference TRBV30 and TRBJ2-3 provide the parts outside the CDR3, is SQTIHQWPATLVQPVGSPLSLECTVEGTSNPNLYWYRQAAGRGLQLLFYSVGIGQISSEVPQNLSASRPQDRQFILSSKKLLLSDSGFYLCAWSGLGTDTQYFGPGTRLTVL.

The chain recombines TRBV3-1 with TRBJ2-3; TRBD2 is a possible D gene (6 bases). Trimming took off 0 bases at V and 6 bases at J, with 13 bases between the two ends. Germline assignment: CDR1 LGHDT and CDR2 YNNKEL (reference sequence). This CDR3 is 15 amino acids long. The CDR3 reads CASSQDLREWDTQYF. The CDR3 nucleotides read TGTGCCAGCAGCCAAGATCTACGGGAGTGGGATACGCAGTATTTT.

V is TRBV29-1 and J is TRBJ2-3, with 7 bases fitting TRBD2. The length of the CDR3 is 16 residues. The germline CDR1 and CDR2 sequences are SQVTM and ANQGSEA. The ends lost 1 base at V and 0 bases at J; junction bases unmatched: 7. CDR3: CSVEGGAGVSTDTQYF. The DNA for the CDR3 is TGCAGCGTTGAAGGAGGGGCGGGGGTTAGCACAGATACGCAGTATTTT.

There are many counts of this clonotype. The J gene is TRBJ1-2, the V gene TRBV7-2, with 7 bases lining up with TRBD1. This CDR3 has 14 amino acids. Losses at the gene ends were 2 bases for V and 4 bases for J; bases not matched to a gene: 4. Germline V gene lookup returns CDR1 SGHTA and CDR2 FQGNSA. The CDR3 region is CASSLSGGTYGYTF. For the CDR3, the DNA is TGTGCCAGCAGCTTATCAGGGGGGACCTATGGCTACACCTTC.

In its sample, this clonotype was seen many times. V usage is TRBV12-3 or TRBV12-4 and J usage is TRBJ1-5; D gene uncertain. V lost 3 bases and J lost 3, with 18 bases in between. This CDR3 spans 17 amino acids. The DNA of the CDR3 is TGTGCCAGCAGTTTTTTCTCCCATTACAGCTCCAATCAGCCCCAGCATTTT. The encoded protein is CASSFFSHYSSNQPQHF.

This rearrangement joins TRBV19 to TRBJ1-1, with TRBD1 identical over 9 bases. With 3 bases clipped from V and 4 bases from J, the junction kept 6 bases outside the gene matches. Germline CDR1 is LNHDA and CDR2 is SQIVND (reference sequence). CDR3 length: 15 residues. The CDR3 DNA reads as TGTGCCAGTAGTATCGCACAGGGGGCGTTCACTGAAGCTTTCTTT. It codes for CASSIAQGAFTEAFF.

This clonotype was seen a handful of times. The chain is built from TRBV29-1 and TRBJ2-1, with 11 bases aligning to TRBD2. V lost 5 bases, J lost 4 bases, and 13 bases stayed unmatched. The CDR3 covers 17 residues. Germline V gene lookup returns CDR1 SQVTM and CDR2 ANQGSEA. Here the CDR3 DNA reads TGCAGCGTTCCCTTGTTGGGACTAGCGGTTGAATACAATGAGCAGTTCTTC. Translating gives CSVPLLGLAVEYNEQFF.

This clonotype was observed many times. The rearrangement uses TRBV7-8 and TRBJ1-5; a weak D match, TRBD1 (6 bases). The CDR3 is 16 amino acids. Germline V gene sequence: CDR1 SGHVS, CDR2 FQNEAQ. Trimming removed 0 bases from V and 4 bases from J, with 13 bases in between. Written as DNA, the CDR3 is TGTGCCAGCAGCTTAGCACTAGGGACAAGGAATCAGCCCCAGCATTTT. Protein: CASSLALGTRNQPQHF.

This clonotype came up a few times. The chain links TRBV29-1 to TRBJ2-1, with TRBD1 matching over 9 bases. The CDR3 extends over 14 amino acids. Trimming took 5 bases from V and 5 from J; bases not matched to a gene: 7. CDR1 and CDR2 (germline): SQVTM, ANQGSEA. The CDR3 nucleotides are TGCAGCGTTTCTGGGGACAGGGACCACAATGAGCAGTTCTTC. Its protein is CSVSGDRDHNEQFF.

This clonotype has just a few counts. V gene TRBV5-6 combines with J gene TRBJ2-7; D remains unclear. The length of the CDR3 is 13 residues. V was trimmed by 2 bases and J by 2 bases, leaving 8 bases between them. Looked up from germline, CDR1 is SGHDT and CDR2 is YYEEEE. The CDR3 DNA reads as TGTGCCAGCAGCTTAGGTCGGCCCTACGAGCAGTACTTC. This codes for CASSLGRPYEQYF. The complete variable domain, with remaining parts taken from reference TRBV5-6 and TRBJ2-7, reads DAGVTQSPTHLIKTRGQQVTLRCSPKSGHDTVSWYQQALGQGPQFIFQYYEEEERQRGNFPDRFSGHQFPNYSSELNVNALLLGDSALYLCASSLGRPYEQYFGPGTRLTVT.

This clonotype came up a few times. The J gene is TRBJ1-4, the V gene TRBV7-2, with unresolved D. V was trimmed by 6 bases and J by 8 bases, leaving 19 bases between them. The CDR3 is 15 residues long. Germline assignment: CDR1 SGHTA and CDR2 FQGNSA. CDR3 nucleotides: TGTGCCAGCAGTCCCTTTGGGAGGGATATCGAAAAACTGTTTTTT. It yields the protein CASSPFGRDIEKLFF.